The clone carrying this T cell receptor beta chain is a singleton in its sample. What it recognizes is unknown. Naive CD8 isolation took CD45RO-negative cells positively selected for CCR7 and excluded terminally differentiated effector memory CD45RA+ cells. The run depth of the assay was deep. Per sorted-subset replicate PCR, input was approximately 0.2 ug DNA, representing some 30,000 T cell genomes. Clones were sequenced by immunoSEQ multiplex PCR, and TCRdb holds only the in-frame ones, with some missing. Of about 2,200,000 clones in the sample, 85% to 95% were seen once. The source of the sample is a study of shared clonotypes between healthy human individuals. Study conclusions and caveats: Tissues were not sampled, only blood, and their repertoires likely differ. When compared with the clonotypes that were shared by all four sorted-subset donors, the non-shared clonotypes turned out to have lower generation probabilities.

The germline V gene encodes CDR1 LNHDA and CDR2 SQIVND (reference sequence). The CDR3 is 12 amino acids. Trimming cost V 7 bases and J 4 bases; bases outside gene matches: 3. This clonotype was sampled from a man aged 18 to 29 in good health. Some clones in this sample may be carry-over from other donors' samples. The rearrangement uses TRBV19 and TRBJ1-2; 7 bases agree with TRBD1. Sequenced: naive CD8+ T cells from PBMCs. The CDR3 reads CASIGTVYGYTF. CDR3 DNA sequence: TGTGCCAGTATCGGGACAGTCTATGGCTACACCTTC.